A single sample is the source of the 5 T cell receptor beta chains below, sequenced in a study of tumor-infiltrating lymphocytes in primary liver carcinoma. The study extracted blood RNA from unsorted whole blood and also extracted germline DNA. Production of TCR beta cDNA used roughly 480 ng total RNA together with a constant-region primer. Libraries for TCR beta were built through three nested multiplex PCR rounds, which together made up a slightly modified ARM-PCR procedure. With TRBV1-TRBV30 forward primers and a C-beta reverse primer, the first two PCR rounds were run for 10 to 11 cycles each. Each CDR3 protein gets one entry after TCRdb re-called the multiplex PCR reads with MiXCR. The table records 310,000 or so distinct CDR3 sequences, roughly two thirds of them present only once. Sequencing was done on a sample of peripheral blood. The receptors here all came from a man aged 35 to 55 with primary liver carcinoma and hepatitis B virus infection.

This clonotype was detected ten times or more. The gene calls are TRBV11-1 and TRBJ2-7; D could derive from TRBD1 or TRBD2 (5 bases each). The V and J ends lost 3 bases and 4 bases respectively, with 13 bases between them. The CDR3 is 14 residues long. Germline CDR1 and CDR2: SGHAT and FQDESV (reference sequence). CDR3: CASSFRGVRYEQYF. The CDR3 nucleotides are TGTGCCAGCAGCTTCAGAGGGGTGCGGTACGAGCAGTACTTC.

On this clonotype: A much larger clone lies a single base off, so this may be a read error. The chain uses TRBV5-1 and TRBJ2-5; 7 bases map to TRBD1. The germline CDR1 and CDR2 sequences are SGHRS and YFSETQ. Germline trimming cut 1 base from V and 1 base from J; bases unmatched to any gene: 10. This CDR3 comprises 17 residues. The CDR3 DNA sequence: TGCGCCAGCAGCTTGACCGGCAGGGGGAACCGCCAAGAGACCCAGTACTTC. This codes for CASSLTGRGNRQETQYF.

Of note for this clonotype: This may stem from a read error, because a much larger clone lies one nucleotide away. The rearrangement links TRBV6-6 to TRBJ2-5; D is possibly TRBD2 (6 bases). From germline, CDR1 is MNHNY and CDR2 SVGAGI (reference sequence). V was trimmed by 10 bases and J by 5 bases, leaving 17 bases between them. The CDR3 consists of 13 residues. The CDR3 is CATSWGGSETQYF. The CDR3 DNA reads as TGTGCCACGAGCTGGGGAGGCTCGGAGACCCAGTACTTC.

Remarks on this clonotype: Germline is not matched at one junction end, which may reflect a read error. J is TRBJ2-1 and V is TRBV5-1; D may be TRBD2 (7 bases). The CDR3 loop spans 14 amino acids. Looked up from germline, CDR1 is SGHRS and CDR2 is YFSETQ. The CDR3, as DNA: TGCGCTAGCAGCTGGGGGGGACAATACAATGAGCAGTTCTTC. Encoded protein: CASSWGGQYNEQFF. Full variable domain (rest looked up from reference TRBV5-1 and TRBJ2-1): KAGVTQTPRYLIKTRGQQVTLSCSPISGHRSVSWYQQTPGQGLQFLFEYFSETQRNKGNFPGRFSGRQFSNSRSEMNVSTLELGDSALYLCASSWGGQYNEQFFGPGTRLTVL.

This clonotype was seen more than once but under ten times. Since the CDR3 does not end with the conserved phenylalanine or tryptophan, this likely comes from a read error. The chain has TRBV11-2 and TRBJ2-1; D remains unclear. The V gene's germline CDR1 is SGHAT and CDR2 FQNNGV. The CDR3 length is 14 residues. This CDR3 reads CASGQDISYSEQFS. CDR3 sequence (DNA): TGTGCCAGCGGCCAAGACATCTCCTACAGTGAGCAGTTCTCC.